The clone carrying this T cell receptor (beta chain) was counted between two and nine times. Looked up from germline, CDR1 is SNHLY and CDR2 is FYNNEI. Unmatched junction bases numbered 6, after V lost 6 bases and J lost 1 base. The CDR3 has 15 amino acids. The data were obtained in a study of blood T cell dynamics during melanoma immunotherapy. Sequencing was performed with immunoSEQ multiplex PCR; in TCRdb, only in-frame clones are kept and a portion is missing. The sample consists of around 20,000 clones, 70% to 90% of them appearing once. As for time point: week 3, after first cycle of checkpoint inhibitor. Blood was drawn before treatment and at week 3 after checkpoint blockade. No patient had earlier systemic cancer treatment, concurrent immunosuppressants, or another active cancer.

Sequenced material: blood, taken from a patient treated with checkpoint blockade. The rearrangement uses TRBV2 and TRBJ1-5; 7 bases map to TRBD1. The receptor's source is a human donor with melanoma. The CDR3 region is CASSKTTGSNQPQHF. The DNA of the CDR3 is TGTGCCAGCAGCAAAACGACAGGGAGCAATCAGCCCCAGCATTTT.